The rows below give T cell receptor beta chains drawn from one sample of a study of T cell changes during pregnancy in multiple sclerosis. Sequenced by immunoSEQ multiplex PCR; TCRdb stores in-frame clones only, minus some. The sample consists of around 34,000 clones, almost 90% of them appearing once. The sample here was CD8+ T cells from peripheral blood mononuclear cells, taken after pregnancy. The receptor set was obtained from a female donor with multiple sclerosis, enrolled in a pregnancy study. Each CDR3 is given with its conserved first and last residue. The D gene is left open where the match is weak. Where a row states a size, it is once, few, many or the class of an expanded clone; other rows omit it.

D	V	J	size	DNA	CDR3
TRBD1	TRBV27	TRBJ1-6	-	TGTGCCAGCAGTTACGGGACAGAGCCTTCGGCCCTCCACTTT	CASSYGTEPSALHF
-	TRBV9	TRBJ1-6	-	TGTGCCAGCAGCGTAACGTCGGGATATAATTCACCCCTCCACTTT	CASSVTSGYNSPLHF
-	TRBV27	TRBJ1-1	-	TGTGCCAGCAGTTTGACAGGAGTGAACACTGAAGCTTTCTTT	CASSLTGVNTEAFF
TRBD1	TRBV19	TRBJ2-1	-	TGTGCCAGTAGTATAGGGGGCAGGGGGCTTTACAATGAGCAGTTCTTC	CASSIGGRGLYNEQFF
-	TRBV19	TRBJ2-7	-	TGTGCCACAGGCGAGGGGGGGGCCTACGAGCAATACTTC	CATGEGGAYEQYF
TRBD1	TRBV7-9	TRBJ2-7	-	TGTGCCAGCAGCTCCCAGGGGGAAACCTACGAGCAGTACTTC	CASSSQGETYEQYF
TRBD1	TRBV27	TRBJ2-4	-	TGTGCCAGCAGAGCCTTGGGACAGGGATCCCCCAAAAACATTCAGTACTTC	CASRALGQGSPKNIQYF
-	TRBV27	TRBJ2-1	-	TGTGCCAGCAGTCTTAACAATGAGCAGTTCTTC	CASSLNNEQFF
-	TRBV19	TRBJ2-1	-	TGTGCCAGTAGTTGGCAGGTCTCCTACAATGAGCAGTTCTTC	CASSWQVSYNEQFF
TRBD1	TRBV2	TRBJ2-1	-	TGTGCCAGCCGGGGACAGGGAGGAGGGGATGAGCAGTTCTTC	CASRGQGGGDEQFF
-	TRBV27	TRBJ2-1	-	TGTGCCAGTCAGGGTCAGGCGCAGAGAACCAGACTCTATGAGCAGTTCTTC	CASQGQAQRTRLYEQFF
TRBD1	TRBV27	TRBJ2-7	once	TGTGCCAGCAGACCCGGGACAGTAGCCTACGAGCAGTACTTC	CASRPGTVAYEQYF
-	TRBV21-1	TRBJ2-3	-	TGTGCCAGCAGCCAGATTAGCGGGGGGGGAACAGATACGCAGTATTTT	CASSQISGGGTDTQYF
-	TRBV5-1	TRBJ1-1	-	TGCGCCAGCAGCTTGGAGTACGGGGTTGAAGCTTTCTTT	CASSLEYGVEAFF
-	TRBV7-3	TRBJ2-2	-	TGTGCCAGCAGCTTACTCCCCGGGGAGCTGTTTTTT	CASSLLPGELFF
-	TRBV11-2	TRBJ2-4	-	TGTGCCAGCAGTCCGGACTGGACCAAAAACATTCAGTACTTC	CASSPDWTKNIQYF
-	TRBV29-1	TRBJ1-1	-	TGCAGCGTTCCGGGACAGAACACTGAAGCTTTCTTT	CSVPGQNTEAFF
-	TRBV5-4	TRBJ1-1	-	TGTGCCAGCAGCCCGGGGACGGGGGGCAGGCCCCAAGAAGCTTTCTTT	CASSPGTGGRPQEAFF
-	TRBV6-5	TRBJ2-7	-	TGTGCCAGCAGCCAGTACGAGCAGTACTTC	CASSQYEQYF
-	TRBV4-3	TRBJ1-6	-	TGCGCCAGCAGCCAAGATCCAGCGGGGACCTCCTATAATTCACCCCTCCACTTT	CASSQDPAGTSYNSPLHF
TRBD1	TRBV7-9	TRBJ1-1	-	TGTGCCAGCAGCTCCCGGACAGGGCTGAAGGACACTGAAGCTTTCTTT	CASSSRTGLKDTEAFF
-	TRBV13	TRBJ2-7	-	TGTGCCAGCAGCCGACGGGTGACAGGCGTCTACGAGCAGTACTTC	CASSRRVTGVYEQYF
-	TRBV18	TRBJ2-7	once	TGTGCCAGCCAACCCAACAGGCGACACTATCCCTACGAGCAGTACTTC	CASQPNRRHYPYEQYF
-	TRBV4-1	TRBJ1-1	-	TGCGCCAGCAGCCAAGATATAACGGACACTGAAGCTTTCTTT	CASSQDITDTEAFF